This T cell receptor (beta chain) comes out of a study of OX40 agonist ivuxolimab in advanced cancers. The protocol was immunoSEQ multiplex PCR, while the TCRdb copy is restricted to in-frame clones and leaves out a portion. The table includes 75,000 to 95,000 clones, around nine tenths detected once. Germline V gives CDR1 MDHEN, CDR2 SYDVKM. J lost 0 bases, V lost 1 base, and 5 bases had no gene match. This CDR3 has 17 amino acids. The receptor comes from an adult with an advanced solid tumor such as melanoma, head and neck, liver or kidney cancer. V is TRBV28 and J is TRBJ2-2; 7 bases match TRBD1. Source: CD4+ or CD8+ T cells sorted from blood, taken in a trial of the OX40 agonist ivuxolimab. The CDR3 reads CASSLSGQAPNTGELFF. The CDR3 DNA sequence: TGTGCCAGCAGTTTATCTGGACAGGCCCCGAACACCGGGGAGCTGTTTTTT.